This T cell receptor beta chain was sequenced for a study of shared T cell receptors in the human thymus. Only in-frame clones appear in the TCRdb table, and some are missing; sequencing was by immunoSEQ multiplex PCR. Among about 400,000 clones listed, roughly 94% were seen once. CDR3 size: 14 residues. Germline V CDR1 and CDR2: MDHEN, SYDVKM. Trimming at V came to 4 bases and at J to 5 bases, leaving 7 bases not matched to a gene. This chain connects TRBV28 to TRBJ1-1; the match to TRBD1 covers 7 bases. This TCR came from a human donor. The sample consisted of thymocytes. CDR3 region: CASSSLPGGTEAFF. In nucleotides, the CDR3 is TGTGCCAGCAGTTCCCTGCCAGGGGGTACTGAAGCTTTCTTT. Drawing the rest from reference TRBV28 and TRBJ1-1, the complete variable domain is DVKVTQSSRYLVKRTGEKVFLECVQDMDHENMFWYRQDPGLGLRLIYFSYDVKMKEKGDIPEGYSVSREKKERFSLILESASTNQTSMYLCASSSLPGGTEAFFGQGTRLTVV.